The 32 T cell receptor beta chains presented below share a single source sample, sequenced in a study of T-cell memory formation after mild COVID-19. TCRdb re-called the 5' RACE reads through MiXCR, storing one row per CDR3 protein. This sample has about 470,000 distinct CDR3 sequences, with about 20% found just once. Sequencing input: PBMCs or a T cell subset sorted from them (not recorded which). The receptors here all came from an adult woman who had mild COVID-19 (a few samples of this study predate the infection). Cell type and time point are not known.

The rearrangement joins TRBV7-2 to TRBJ2-1; 13 nucleotides agree with TRBD2. This CDR3 has 17 amino acids. Per germline, CDR1 SGHTA and CDR2 FQGNSA. The V gene end was trimmed by 1 base and the J gene end by 7 bases; junction bases not matched to a gene: 7. The chain's CDR3 is CASSLVGLAGVSNEQFF. For the CDR3, the DNA is TGTGCCAGCAGCTTAGTCGGACTAGCGGGAGTGTCTAATGAGCAGTTCTTC.

This clonotype came up many times. The chain couples TRBV11-2 to TRBJ2-1; 14 bases agree with TRBD2. CDR3 length: 14 residues. Looked up from germline, CDR1 is SGHAT and CDR2 is FQNNGV. The V gene end was trimmed by 5 bases and the J gene end by 10 bases; junction bases not matched to a gene: 4. CDR3 amino acids: CASSLRLAGGEQFF. In DNA, the CDR3 is TGTGCCAGCAGCCTAAGACTAGCGGGAGGGGAGCAGTTCTTC.

This chain uses TRBV4-2 with TRBJ2-5, with D hard to call. The germline V gene encodes CDR1 LGHNA and CDR2 YNFKEQ. The CDR3 has 13 residues. Trimming pared 3 bases from V and 2 bases from J, leaving 7 bases between. The CDR3 coding sequence is TGTGCCAGCAGCCAGTACGAACAAGAGACCCAGTACTTC. Translating gives CASSQYEQETQYF.

The CDR3 region is CASRGRGGEGYTF. In nucleotides, the CDR3 is TGTGCCAGCAGGGGGCGAGGTGGAGAGGGCTACACCTTC. The chain combines TRBV6-6 with TRBJ1-2; D may be TRBD1 (5 bases). The CDR3 runs 13 residues. Germline V CDR1 and CDR2: MNHNY, SVGAGI (reference sequence). V was pared by 6 bases and J by 8 bases, with 16 bases between.

The table lists this clonotype with many counts. The V gene is TRBV12-3 or TRBV12-4, the J gene TRBJ2-7; unclear D gene. Between the trimmed V and J ends, which lost 7 bases and 2 bases, there was a span of 15 bases. The CDR3 sequence is 14 residues long. DNA of the CDR3: TGTGCCAGCACCTCGCACGGCGGTACCTACGAGCAGTACTTC. Translated, it gives CASTSHGGTYEQYF.

The chain recombines TRBV9 with TRBJ1-6; 8 bases are shared with TRBD1. With V trimmed by 6 bases and J by 7 bases, 6 bases remained unmatched. The germline gives CDR1 SGDLS, CDR2 YYNGEE. This CDR3 comprises 14 residues. CDR3 sequence (DNA): TGTGCCAGCACCCTGACAGGGGAGAATTCACCCCTCCACTTT. It specifies CASTLTGENSPLHF.

V gene TRBV27 combines with J gene TRBJ2-5; tentative D call: TRBD1 (5 bases). Germline V gives CDR1 MNHEY, CDR2 SMNVEV (reference sequence). The ends were cut back, 6 bases at V and 4 bases at J, with 9 bases in the middle. The CDR3 runs 12 residues. CDR3 coding DNA: TGTGCCAGCAGGTCAGGGCGAGAGACCCAGTACTTC. Translation gives CASRSGRETQYF.

The chain combines TRBV3-1 with TRBJ1-4, with D perhaps TRBD1 (5 bases). The CDR3 has 14 residues. With 3 bases removed from V and 4 bases from J, the gap between germline ends came to 9 bases. Germline lookup yields CDR1 LGHDT and CDR2 YNNKEL (reference sequence). CDR3: CASSHRQLNEKLFF. CDR3 in DNA: TGTGCCAGCAGCCACAGACAGCTTAATGAAAAACTGTTTTTT.

This clonotype appeared many times. This chain uses TRBV15 with TRBJ1-2; D remains ambiguous. CDR3 length: 13 residues. Germline V gives CDR1 LNHNV, CDR2 YYDKDF (reference sequence). Trimming removed 3 bases at V and 8 bases at J, with 13 bases between. The DNA for the CDR3 is TGTGCCACCAGCAGTGGGGTGTTGGGGGGCTACACCTTC. Residues: CATSSGVLGGYTF.

The chain joins TRBV12-3 or TRBV12-4 to TRBJ2-2, with 7 nucleotides matching TRBD1. This CDR3 is built from 16 residues. Trimming cost V 2 bases and J 7 bases; bases outside gene matches: 10. The DNA of the CDR3 is TGTGCCAGCAGTTTACCAAAATACACAGGGGTCGGGGAGCTGTTTTTT. This sequence encodes CASSLPKYTGVGELFF.

This clonotype was seen a handful of times. This rearrangement joins TRBV7-6 to TRBJ2-2; a possible D gene is TRBD2 (5 bases). V lost 3 bases and J lost 0, with 8 bases in between. Germline CDR1 and CDR2: SGHVS and FNYEAQ. This CDR3 region has 15 residues. CDR3 protein: CASSFYGANTGELFF. The CDR3 DNA is TGTGCCAGCAGCTTCTACGGGGCGAACACCGGGGAGCTGTTTTTT.

The chain carries TRBV4-1 and TRBJ2-1, with D perhaps TRBD2 (5 bases). Germline V CDR1 and CDR2: MGHRA, YSYEKL. The CDR3 has 15 residues. V dropped 2 bases and J dropped 10 bases, with 18 bases sitting between them. CDR3 in amino acids: CASSQSGSPPGEQFF. Here the CDR3 DNA reads TGCGCCAGCAGCCAATCTGGGAGCCCTCCGGGAGAGCAGTTCTTC.

The J gene is TRBJ1-6, the V gene TRBV2, with a tentative D call TRBD1 (5 bases). In germline, CDR1 is SNHLY, CDR2 FYNNEI. This CDR3 is 16 amino acids long. V shed 4 bases and J shed 9 bases, with 19 bases lying between them. The CDR3 nucleotides read TGTGCCAGCAGTGTGAACCGAGGGGACTCAGGTTCACCCCTCCACTTT. Translated: CASSVNRGDSGSPLHF.

DNA of the CDR3: TGTGCCAGTAGTGACCTGACCTACAATGAGCAGTTCTTC. Protein: CASSDLTYNEQFF. The chain links TRBV19 to TRBJ2-1; D not certain. Germline V lookup: CDR1 LNHDA, CDR2 SQIVND (reference sequence). The V gene lost 5 bases and the J gene lost 2 bases, with 7 bases spanning the gap. The CDR3 is 13 residues long.

The chain couples TRBV2 to TRBJ2-7; weak D call: TRBD1 (6 bases). The V gene's germline CDR1 is SNHLY and CDR2 FYNNEI. V was shortened by 3 bases and J by 5 bases, with 8 bases between the two germline ends. The CDR3 is made up of 12 amino acids. CDR3 DNA: TGTGCCAGCAGTGAGCAGGGGAACGAGCAGTACTTC. It codes for CASSEQGNEQYF. Supplemented by reference TRBV2 and TRBJ2-7, the full variable domain reads EPEVTQTPSHQVTQMGQEVILRCVPISNHLYFYWYRQILGQKVEFLVSFYNNEISEKSEIFDDQFSVERPDGSNFTLKIRSTKLEDSAMYFCASSEQGNEQYFGPGTRLTVT.

V is TRBV5-1 and J is TRBJ1-1; 10 nucleotides match TRBD1. Trimming at V came to 6 bases and at J to 0 bases, leaving 5 bases not matched to a gene. Germline values: CDR1 SGHRS, CDR2 YFSETQ. The CDR3 spans 15 residues. The CDR3 DNA sequence: TGCGCCAGCACCCAAGACAGGGGGCTGAACACTGAAGCTTTCTTT. It encodes CASTQDRGLNTEAFF.

The chain joins TRBV7-9 to TRBJ1-4, with 9 positions matching TRBD1. This CDR3 contains 18 residues. Germline V gives CDR1 SEHNR, CDR2 FQNEAQ (reference sequence). The V segment lost 6 bases and the J segment 5 bases; nucleotides outside the gene matches: 16. The CDR3 loop is CASSPLYRPGQGNEKLFF. For the CDR3, the DNA is TGTGCCAGCAGTCCCCTTTACCGCCCGGGACAGGGCAATGAAAAACTGTTTTTT.

The chain is built from TRBV6-6 and TRBJ2-4; D uncertain. The CDR3 runs to 16 residues. V was trimmed by 5 bases and J by 1 base, leaving 15 bases between them. Germline V gene lookup returns CDR1 MNHNY and CDR2 SVGAGI (reference sequence). The CDR3 reads CASSPLMATAKNIQYF. In DNA form, the CDR3 reads TGTGCCAGCAGTCCCCTGATGGCCACCGCCAAAAACATTCAGTACTTC.

CDR3 in amino acids: CASSLTDRGRGTDTQYF. Written as DNA, the CDR3 is TGTGCCAGCAGCTTGACGGACAGGGGAAGGGGCACAGATACGCAGTATTTT. The V call is TRBV5-5, the J call TRBJ2-3, with 9 bases lining up with TRBD1. V gave up 1 base and J gave up 1 base; unmatched junction bases: 7. The CDR3 length is 17 residues. Germline V gene data show CDR1 as SGHKS and CDR2 as YYEKEE (reference sequence).

This clonotype occurred many times. The CDR3 DNA follows: TGTGCCAGCAGTCTACCCGGACAGACCTACGAGCAGTACTTC. This translates into CASSLPGQTYEQYF. The chain uses TRBV5-5 and TRBJ2-7; possible D gene TRBD1, 6 bases. This CDR3 contains 14 residues. Germline loops: CDR1 SGHKS, CDR2 YYEKEE (reference sequence). Trimming stripped 5 bases from V and 2 bases from J, with 14 bases between.

The table lists this clonotype with a few counts. The rearrangement links TRBV20-1 to TRBJ1-2, with 8 positions matching TRBD1. The CDR3 extends over 14 amino acids. The V and J ends lost 4 bases and 1 base, in that order; junction bases with no gene match: 5. Per the germline V gene, CDR1 is DFQATT and CDR2 is SNEGSKA (reference sequence). DNA of the CDR3: TGCAGTGCTACCGTTACAGGGGGTAACTATGGCTACACCTTC. Protein: CSATVTGGNYGYTF.

The CDR3 region has the DNA TGCGCCAGCAGCTTGAGGACTACGATGGATGAGACCCAGTACTTC. Protein: CASSLRTTMDETQYF. J is TRBJ2-5 and V is TRBV5-1; TRBD2 is a possible D gene (6 bases). Trimming took off 1 base at V and 5 bases at J, with 15 bases between the two ends. CDR1 SGHRS and CDR2 YFSETQ come from the germline V gene. The CDR3 is 15 residues long.

This clonotype was seen a handful of times. The DNA of the CDR3 is TGTGCCACCAGCTGGACAGGGGCCTCCTACGAGCAGTACTTC. Translating gives CATSWTGASYEQYF. This chain links TRBV15 with TRBJ2-7; 9 bases are shared with TRBD1. This CDR3 contains 14 residues. Germline V CDR1 and CDR2: LNHNV, YYDKDF (reference sequence). Trimming took 5 bases from V and 0 from J; bases not matched to a gene: 2.

This clonotype turned up a few times. The chain combines TRBV5-6 with TRBJ2-1; D remains ambiguous. Germline V gives CDR1 SGHDT, CDR2 YYEEEE. This CDR3 comprises 11 residues. Trimming pared 1 base from V and 9 bases from J, leaving 5 bases between. As DNA, the CDR3 is TGTGCCAGCAGCTTGATAGCTGAGCAGTTCTTC. This translates into CASSLIAEQFF.

The table lists this clonotype with a few counts. The chain uses TRBV5-5 and TRBJ1-5; 7 nucleotides agree with TRBD1. The trim removed 1 base at V and 11 bases at J, leaving 18 bases unmatched. Germline V CDR1 and CDR2: SGHKS, YYEKEE (reference sequence). The CDR3 has 17 amino acids. CDR3 in DNA: TGTGCCAGCAGCTTGCGGATGTACACAGGGGTCCCCTTTTCCCAGCATTTT. Protein: CASSLRMYTGVPFSQHF.

The gene calls are TRBV6-5 and TRBJ2-7, with TRBD1 identical over 9 bases. V shed 4 bases, J shed 5 bases, and the junction held 6 bases outside the gene matches. The CDR3 has 14 residues. The germline CDR1 and CDR2 sequences are MNHEY and SVGAGI. This CDR3 is CASSSGTGYHEQYF. CDR3 in DNA: TGTGCCAGCAGTTCCGGGACAGGGTATCACGAGCAGTACTTC.

This clonotype was found a few times. The V call is TRBV25-1, the J call TRBJ2-7; 7 bases line up with TRBD2. Germline trimming cut 9 bases from V and 3 bases from J; bases unmatched to any gene: 11. CDR3 size: 14 residues. Looked up from germline, CDR1 is MGHDK and CDR2 is SYGVNS. The CDR3 sequence: CASNQPGRDYEQYF. In DNA form, the CDR3 reads TGTGCCAGTAACCAGCCGGGGAGGGACTACGAGCAGTACTTC.

This clonotype was seen ten or more times. J is TRBJ2-3 and V is TRBV4-3; tentative D call: TRBD2 (5 bases). The V gene lost 3 bases and the J gene lost 5 bases, with 15 bases spanning the gap. Germline loops: CDR1 LGHNA, CDR2 YSLEER. The CDR3 loop spans 15 amino acids. The CDR3 nucleotides read TGCGCCAGCAGCCATTTGGGAGTCGGAGAAGATACGCAGTATTTT. As protein: CASSHLGVGEDTQYF.

This clonotype has just a few counts. The chain couples TRBV5-1 to TRBJ2-7; D is unresolved. The germline CDR1 and CDR2 sequences are SGHRS and YFSETQ. The CDR3 runs to 13 residues. Trimming shortened V by 4 bases and J by 4 bases, and 12 bases separated the two germline ends. The CDR3 coding sequence is TGCGCCAGCAGCGACCTCGGGTTTTACGAGCAGTACTTC. It codes for CASSDLGFYEQYF.

This clonotype has more than one count but fewer than ten. The chain links TRBV7-2 to TRBJ2-3; a weak D match, TRBD2 (5 bases). The CDR3 contains 14 residues. The germline CDR1 and CDR2 sequences are SGHTA and FQGNSA. V lost 3 bases and J lost 4, with 11 bases in between. The CDR3 DNA is TGTGCCAGCAGCTTCAAAACTAGGCCAGATACGCAGTATTTT. Translating it yields CASSFKTRPDTQYF.

The chain employs TRBV3-1 and TRBJ2-7, with a possible D match to TRBD2 (5 bases). CDR1 LGHDT and CDR2 YNNKEL come from the germline V gene (reference sequence). CDR3 length: 14 residues. V was trimmed by 3 bases and J by 2 bases, leaving 11 bases between them. The CDR3 coding sequence is TGTGCCAGCAGCCATACGGAGGTGGCCTACGAGCAGTACTTC. Translating gives CASSHTEVAYEQYF.

The J gene is TRBJ2-1, the V gene TRBV2; the match to TRBD1 covers 10 bases. CDR3 size: 15 residues. Trimming took 6 bases from V and 8 from J; bases not matched to a gene: 10. Germline V gives CDR1 SNHLY, CDR2 FYNNEI. The CDR3 spells CASRGRDRGIDEQFF. Written as DNA, the CDR3 is TGTGCCAGCAGGGGGAGGGACAGGGGTATCGATGAGCAGTTCTTC.